The rows below give T cell receptor beta chains drawn from one sample of a study of Ad26.COV2.S vaccination and SARS-CoV-2 variants. Data came from immunoSEQ multiplex PCR; TCRdb stores just in-frame clones and leaves some out. The sample contains some 410,000 clones, 92% of which appear only once. The sequencing here drew on peripheral blood, taken in a trial of Ad26.COV2.S vaccine versus placebo. The receptors were gathered from a person aged 18-65 years who received the Ad26.COV2.S COVID-19 vaccine or a placebo. Each CDR3 is given with its conserved first and last residue. Each record gives: D gene, J gene, clone size, V gene, CDR3 protein, CDR3 DNA. A D gene is named only where the DNA matches it firmly. Part of the rows lack a size; the others show once, few, many or a class for expanded clones.

D: -
J: TRBJ1-5
size: -
V: TRBV19
CDR3: CASSSPSRGRNQPQHF
DNA: TGTGCCAGTAGTTCGCCCTCCAGGGGCCGCAATCAGCCCCAGCATTTT

D: TRBD2
J: TRBJ2-1
size: -
V: TRBV5-1
CDR3: CASSLFPAGTSSYNEQFF
DNA: TGCGCCAGCAGCTTGTTCCCAGCCGGGACTAGCTCCTACAATGAGCAGTTCTTC

D: -
J: TRBJ1-1
size: -
V: TRBV19
CDR3: CASSIREGLNTEAFF
DNA: TGTGCCAGTAGTATACGCGAGGGACTGAACACTGAAGCTTTCTTT

D: -
J: TRBJ2-1
size: -
V: TRBV2
CDR3: CASLPQGHPVSYNEQFF
DNA: TGTGCCAGCCTCCCGCAGGGACACCCTGTCTCCTACAATGAGCAGTTCTTC

D: TRBD1
J: TRBJ2-2
size: -
V: TRBV6-6
CDR3: CASRIRDRGDTGELFF
DNA: TGTGCCAGCAGGATCCGGGACAGAGGGGACACCGGGGAGCTGTTTTTT

D: -
J: TRBJ1-1
size: -
V: TRBV2
CDR3: CASSGNRVSLTEAFF
DNA: TGTGCCAGCAGCGGAAACAGGGTATCCCTCACTGAAGCTTTCTTT

D: -
J: TRBJ2-5
size: -
V: TRBV15
CDR3: CATSNGQVQETQYF
DNA: TGTGCCACCAGCAACGGGCAGGTACAAGAGACCCAGTACTTC

D: -
J: TRBJ2-3
size: -
V: TRBV5-1
CDR3: CASSLGWGRRTDTQYF
DNA: TGCGCCAGCAGCTTGGGATGGGGGCGTCGCACAGATACGCAGTATTTT

D: -
J: TRBJ1-1
size: -
V: TRBV7-2
CDR3: CASSGGRMNTEAFF
DNA: TGTGCCAGCAGCGGTGGGCGGATGAACACTGAAGCTTTCTTT

D: -
J: TRBJ2-5
size: once
V: TRBV7-8
CDR3: CASSLKSGRQETQYF
DNA: TGTGCCAGCAGCTTAAAGTCAGGCCGTCAAGAGACCCAGTACTTC

D: TRBD1
J: TRBJ1-1
size: -
V: TRBV7-6
CDR3: CASSLEQGQGEEAFF
DNA: TGTGCCAGCAGCTTAGAACAGGGACAGGGGGAAGAAGCTTTCTTT

D: -
J: TRBJ1-1
size: -
V: TRBV18
CDR3: CASSPTPGTEAFF
DNA: TGTGCCAGCTCACCAACACCAGGCACTGAAGCTTTCTTT

D: -
J: TRBJ2-5
size: -
V: TRBV5-5
CDR3: CASSLPTEETQYF
DNA: TGTGCCAGCAGCTTACCGACAGAAGAGACCCAGTACTTC

D: -
J: TRBJ2-7
size: -
V: TRBV5-6
CDR3: CASSSQGILAYEQYF
DNA: TGTGCCAGCAGCTCCCAGGGGATTCTTGCCTACGAGCAGTACTTC

D: -
J: TRBJ2-7
size: -
V: TRBV13
CDR3: CASSPQGDEQYF
DNA: TGTGCCAGCAGCCCCCAAGGGGACGAGCAGTACTTC

D: TRBD2
J: TRBJ2-3
size: -
V: TRBV7-9
CDR3: CASSSLRGYTDTQYF
DNA: TGTGCCAGCAGCTCGCTGCGGGGGTACACAGATACGCAGTATTTT

D: -
J: TRBJ2-3
size: -
V: TRBV5-1
CDR3: CASSRMLSSDTQYF
DNA: TGCGCCAGCAGCCGTATGCTTAGTTCAGATACGCAGTATTTT

D: TRBD2
J: TRBJ2-5
size: -
V: TRBV27
CDR3: CASSSTGTSGGETQYF
DNA: TGTGCCAGCAGTTCAACCGGGACTAGCGGGGGAGAGACCCAGTACTTC

D: -
J: TRBJ2-3
size: -
V: TRBV7-2
CDR3: CASSWRDPTDTQYF
DNA: TGTGCCAGCAGCTGGAGAGACCCCACAGATACGCAGTATTTT

D: TRBD2
J: TRBJ2-1
size: -
V: TRBV5-1
CDR3: CASSGGAYNEQFF
DNA: TGCGCCAGCAGCGGGGGGGCCTACAATGAGCAGTTCTTC

D: TRBD2
J: TRBJ2-5
size: -
V: TRBV18
CDR3: CASSGLAGDQETQYF
DNA: TGTGCCAGCTCCGGACTAGCGGGGGATCAAGAGACCCAGTACTTC

D: -
J: TRBJ2-2
size: -
V: TRBV5-5
CDR3: CASSSFGGTNTGELFF
DNA: TGTGCCAGCAGTTCCTTCGGAGGAACGAACACCGGGGAGCTGTTTTTT

D: TRBD1
J: TRBJ2-2
size: -
V: TRBV4-1
CDR3: CASRGSTGGLHTGELFF
DNA: TGCGCCAGCAGAGGTTCGACAGGGGGCCTCCACACCGGGGAGCTGTTTTTT

D: TRBD2
J: TRBJ2-1
size: once
V: TRBV7-7
CDR3: CASSLGTSGTNEQFF
DNA: TGTGCCAGCAGCCTAGGGACTAGCGGGACCAATGAGCAGTTCTTC

D: TRBD1
J: TRBJ2-2
size: -
V: TRBV6-5
CDR3: CASSKTGISTGELFF
DNA: TGTGCCAGCAGCAAGACAGGGATTAGCACCGGGGAGCTGTTTTTT

D: -
J: TRBJ2-5
size: -
V: TRBV5-6
CDR3: CASSLIKPGDLQETQYF
DNA: TGTGCCAGCAGCTTGATCAAACCGGGTGACCTCCAAGAGACCCAGTACTTC

D: -
J: TRBJ2-3
size: once
V: TRBV19
CDR3: CASSPGGGDADTQYF
DNA: TGTGCCAGTAGTCCCGGAGGGGGGGATGCGGATACGCAGTATTTT

D: -
J: TRBJ2-7
size: -
V: TRBV5-5
CDR3: CASSLGPRVGEQYF
DNA: TGTGCCAGCAGCTTGGGACCCAGGGTGGGGGAGCAGTACTTC

D: -
J: TRBJ1-5
size: -
V: TRBV2
CDR3: CASSYRVLGNQPQHF
DNA: TGTGCCAGCAGCTACAGGGTGTTAGGCAATCAGCCCCAGCATTTT

D: -
J: TRBJ1-2
size: -
V: TRBV5-1
CDR3: CASSLADRNYGYTF
DNA: TGCGCCAGCAGCTTGGCCGACAGAAACTATGGCTACACCTTC

D: TRBD2
J: TRBJ2-4
size: -
V: TRBV6-2/TRBV6-3
CDR3: CASSFGGEVAKNIQYF
DNA: TGTGCCAGCAGTTTCGGGGGGGAAGTAGCCAAAAACATTCAGTACTTC

D: -
J: TRBJ2-2
size: -
V: TRBV7-9
CDR3: CASSAIASNTGELFF
DNA: TGTGCCAGCAGCGCCATTGCGTCGAACACCGGGGAGCTGTTTTTT

D: -
J: TRBJ1-2
size: -
V: TRBV28
CDR3: CASSVQGRMSYGYTF
DNA: TGTGCCAGCAGTGTACAGGGACGGATGAGCTATGGCTACACCTTC

D: -
J: TRBJ1-3
size: -
V: TRBV7-9
CDR3: CASSFGGVRGNTIYF
DNA: TGTGCCAGCAGCTTCGGGGGGGTGCGAGGAAACACCATATATTTT

D: -
J: TRBJ2-7
size: -
V: TRBV7-9
CDR3: CASSPGTVLVGEQYF
DNA: TGTGCCAGCAGCCCAGGCACGGTACTAGTTGGCGAGCAGTACTTC

D: TRBD1
J: TRBJ1-3
size: -
V: TRBV7-9
CDR3: CASSLQGAGNTIYF
DNA: TGTGCCAGCAGCCTACAGGGGGCTGGAAACACCATATATTTT

D: -
J: TRBJ2-3
size: once
V: TRBV11-3
CDR3: CASSSGSMRGAPGDTQYF
DNA: TGTGCCAGCAGCTCCGGGTCAATGAGGGGGGCCCCTGGGGATACGCAGTATTTT

D: -
J: TRBJ1-1
size: -
V: TRBV27
CDR3: CASRVETQNTEAFF
DNA: TGTGCCAGCAGGGTGGAGACACAAAACACTGAAGCTTTCTTT

D: -
J: TRBJ2-5
size: -
V: TRBV29-1
CDR3: CSVEAADQETQYF
DNA: TGCAGCGTTGAAGCAGCGGATCAAGAGACCCAGTACTTC

D: -
J: TRBJ1-2
size: -
V: TRBV12-3/TRBV12-4
CDR3: CASSLPMRYGYTF
DNA: TGTGCCAGCAGTTTGCCCATGCGATATGGCTACACCTTC

D: TRBD1
J: TRBJ1-3
size: -
V: TRBV4-3
CDR3: CASSLGQAAGATIYF
DNA: TGCGCCAGCAGCCTGGGACAGGCCGCCGGTGCCACCATATATTTT

D: -
J: TRBJ2-7
size: -
V: TRBV5-6
CDR3: CASSFGPSTSYEQYF
DNA: TGTGCCAGCAGCTTCGGTCCGTCTACCTCCTACGAGCAGTACTTC

D: TRBD1
J: TRBJ2-7
size: -
V: TRBV6-5
CDR3: CASSYPSGTATYEQYF
DNA: TGTGCCAGCAGTTACCCGAGTGGGACAGCTACCTACGAGCAGTACTTC

D: -
J: TRBJ2-3
size: -
V: TRBV4-1
CDR3: CASSPAPGGADTQYF
DNA: TGCGCCAGCAGCCCGGCGCCTGGGGGTGCAGATACGCAGTATTTT

D: -
J: TRBJ1-2
size: -
V: TRBV5-6
CDR3: CASSTKTGLRGYTF
DNA: TGTGCCAGCAGCACAAAAACAGGGCTACGAGGCTACACCTTC

D: TRBD2
J: TRBJ2-3
size: -
V: TRBV11-2
CDR3: CASSHGLAGGIDTQYF
DNA: TGTGCCAGCAGCCACGGACTAGCGGGGGGGATAGATACGCAGTATTTT

D: -
J: TRBJ1-1
size: -
V: TRBV25-1
CDR3: CASSETLPGTEAFF
DNA: TGTGCCAGCAGTGAAACCCTACCCGGGACTGAAGCTTTCTTT

D: -
J: TRBJ2-7
size: -
V: TRBV3-1/TRBV3-2
CDR3: CASSQDKRFPYEQYF
DNA: TGTGCCAGCAGCCAAGATAAGCGCTTCCCCTACGAGCAGTACTTC

D: -
J: TRBJ2-5
size: -
V: TRBV5-1
CDR3: CASSRAPVEPKETQYF
DNA: TGCGCCAGCAGCCGCGCCCCAGTGGAGCCTAAAGAGACCCAGTACTTC

D: -
J: TRBJ1-1
size: -
V: TRBV20-1
CDR3: CSAITGTEAFF
DNA: TGCAGTGCTATAACAGGGACCGAAGCTTTCTTT

D: TRBD1
J: TRBJ2-3
size: -
V: TRBV7-2
CDR3: CASSSPVDRGFTDTQYF
DNA: TGTGCCAGCAGCTCCCCCGTAGACAGGGGGTTCACAGATACGCAGTATTTT

D: -
J: TRBJ1-6
size: -
V: TRBV5-1
CDR3: CASSFTGSDSPLHF
DNA: TGCGCCAGCAGCTTTACAGGGTCTGATTCACCCCTCCACTTT

D: -
J: TRBJ1-1
size: -
V: TRBV6-5
CDR3: CASRLGGIWTEAFF
DNA: TGTGCCAGCCGCCTCGGCGGGATTTGGACTGAAGCTTTCTTT

D: -
J: TRBJ1-2
size: -
V: TRBV12-5
CDR3: CASGLDGYYGYTF
DNA: TGTGCTAGTGGTTTGGACGGCTACTATGGCTACACCTTC

D: -
J: TRBJ2-2
size: -
V: TRBV3-1/TRBV3-2
CDR3: CASSQVGNTGELFF
DNA: TGTGCCAGCAGCCAAGTGGGTAACACCGGGGAGCTGTTTTTT

D: -
J: TRBJ1-2
size: -
V: TRBV27
CDR3: CASSRLQGIDGYTF
DNA: TGTGCCAGCAGCCGGCTACAGGGAATTGACGGCTACACCTTC

D: TRBD1
J: TRBJ2-7
size: -
V: TRBV4-3
CDR3: CASSQGEGDRFYEQYF
DNA: TGCGCCAGCAGCCAAGGAGAAGGGGACAGATTTTACGAGCAGTACTTC

D: -
J: TRBJ1-1
size: once
V: TRBV4-1
CDR3: CASSQDTFMNTEAFF
DNA: TGCGCCAGCAGCCAAGATACATTCATGAACACTGAAGCTTTCTTT

D: -
J: TRBJ2-3
size: -
V: TRBV27
CDR3: CASSLVLASTDTQYF
DNA: TGTGCCAGCAGTTTGGTCCTAGCTAGCACAGATACGCAGTATTTT